Listed below are T cell receptor beta chains from one sample, sequenced in a study of OX40 agonist ivuxolimab in advanced cancers. Repertoires were generated with immunoSEQ multiplex PCR, while TCRdb's copy carries only in-frame clones and drops some. This sample yields roughly 25,000 clones, of which around 90% are seen a single time; approximately 20% belongs to the top ten. Here the sequenced sample was CD4+ or CD8+ T cells sorted from blood, taken in a trial of the OX40 agonist ivuxolimab. All receptors come from an adult with an advanced solid tumor such as melanoma, head and neck, liver or kidney cancer. CDR3s include the opening cysteine and the closing phenylalanine or tryptophan. A D gene is named only where the DNA matches it firmly. Clone size appears in some rows only: once, few, many, or a class for an expanded clone.

V gene	D gene	clone size	J gene	CDR3 protein	CDR3 DNA
TRBV29-1	TRBD1	NA	TRBJ1-5	CSVRGNNQPQHF	TGCAGCGTCAGGGGGAACAATCAGCCCCAGCATTTT
TRBV9	NA	once	TRBJ2-7	CASSPAAPSSYEQYF	TGTGCCAGCAGTCCCGCAGCGCCTAGCTCCTACGAGCAGTACTTC
TRBV7-6	NA	once	TRBJ1-1	CASSLNSNTEAFF	TGTGCCAGCAGCTTAAACAGCAACACTGAAGCTTTCTTT
TRBV9	TRBD2	NA	TRBJ2-2	CASSVAASGRSGELFF	TGTGCCAGCAGCGTAGCAGCTAGCGGGAGATCCGGGGAGCTGTTTTTT
TRBV9	NA	NA	TRBJ2-5	CASSVGTELQETQYF	TGTGCCAGCAGCGTGGGGACTGAACTCCAAGAGACCCAGTACTTC
TRBV7-8	TRBD2	NA	TRBJ2-1	CASSLIAGGAYNEQFF	TGTGCCAGCAGCCTTATAGCGGGAGGGGCCTACAATGAGCAGTTCTTC
TRBV5-1	NA	few	TRBJ2-7	CASSLDRSYEQYF	TGCGCCAGCAGCTTGGACAGGTCCTACGAGCAGTACTTC
TRBV7-9	TRBD1	NA	TRBJ1-5	CASWDRSNQPQHF	TGTGCCAGCTGGGACAGAAGCAATCAGCCCCAGCATTTT
TRBV7-9	TRBD1	NA	TRBJ2-1	CASSRFGQGYNEQFF	TGTGCCAGCAGCCGTTTTGGACAGGGCTACAATGAGCAGTTCTTC
TRBV7-9	NA	NA	TRBJ2-4	CASSLGPSRGWDIQYF	TGTGCCAGCAGCTTAGGCCCGTCGCGGGGCTGGGACATTCAGTACTTC
TRBV28	NA	NA	TRBJ2-1	CASSLGSYNEQFF	TGTGCCAGCAGTTTAGGCAGTTACAATGAGCAGTTCTTC
TRBV4-2	NA	NA	TRBJ2-5	CASSSEQAYQETQYF	TGTGCCAGCAGCTCGGAACAGGCGTATCAAGAGACCCAGTACTTC
TRBV10-3	NA	NA	TRBJ2-5	CAISEWGTTQETQYF	TGTGCCATCAGTGAGTGGGGGACCACCCAAGAGACCCAGTACTTC
TRBV30	TRBD2	NA	TRBJ2-3	CAWSVAAGGRSAQYF	TGTGCCTGGAGTGTGGCAGCGGGAGGGAGGTCAGCGCAGTATTTT
TRBV11-2	NA	NA	TRBJ1-2	CASSLGDYGYTF	TGTGCCAGCAGCTTGGGGGACTATGGCTACACCTTC
TRBV2	TRBD1	NA	TRBJ1-4	CASREWDSATNEKLFF	TGTGCCAGCAGGGAGTGGGACAGCGCAACTAATGAAAAACTGTTTTTT
TRBV14	NA	NA	TRBJ1-1	CASSQEVNTEAFF	TGTGCCAGCAGCCAAGAAGTGAACACTGAAGCTTTCTTT
TRBV4-1	TRBD2	NA	TRBJ2-7	CASSQDTASSGRKIEQYF	TGCGCCAGCAGCCAGGATACGGCCTCTAGCGGGAGGAAAATCGAGCAGTACTTC
TRBV5-4	TRBD2	once	TRBJ2-7	CASSLAIAGSVYEQYF	TGTGCCAGCAGCTTGGCCATAGCGGGATCCGTCTACGAGCAGTACTTC